This TCR beta chain was identified in a study of blood T cell repertoires in COVID-19 (dated by TCRdb to the early 2020s). Turning to the overall study: Samples covering the acute and convalescent phases of COVID-19 were provided by collaborators in the United States, Italy and Spain. The material from the prospective study consisted of cDNA or gDNA derived from T cells, B-cell-depleted T cells, or PBMCs. Subjects who had been exposed to COVID-19, were actively infected with it, or had recovered from it provided the deeply sampled blood TCRbeta repertoires that made up the dataset. The repertoires were released in a freely available public database meant as a resource for research on the immune response to SARS-CoV-2. The samples were drawn from two sources: the first 160 participants of the ongoing ImmuneRACE study, and some 1,300 subjects contributed by 6 global collaborators. Sample metadata almost always included a de-identified subject ID, COVID-19 status, age in years and sex. Where available, HLA class I and class II types were taken from metadata supplied by the sample provider and were not determined by assay-based typing.

According to the germline V gene, CDR1 reads SGHRS and CDR2 reads YFSETQ. The CDR3 has 14 amino acids, counting the end cysteine and phenylalanine. Only the CDR3 portion is preserved as DNA: 42 bases, with reading frame beginning at the first base. V is pruned by 2 bases and J by 5 bases, leaving 2 bases of the junction without a gene match. TCRbeta CDR3 regions were amplified from genomic DNA by means of the immunoSEQ Assay, a bias-controlled multiplex PCR. In the original analysis: The number of nucleated cells in each sample was estimated from the amplification of reference gene primers within the assay. To quantify the absolute abundance of each unique TCRbeta CDR3 rearrangement, sequence reads were collapsed and filtered. For each sample, productive Simpson clonality was calculated by taking the square root of Simpson's diversity index across productive rearrangements. The table comes from immuneACCESS by way of TCRdb, which keeps in-frame sequences with V and J called. Part of the clones is missing from these tables; in studies checked, under half for an unresolved V gene and the rest for unknown reasons. V, J and clone size are those of that table, while D and trimming were read from the DNA. This sample is represented by just over 90,000 clones; 86% of them were singletons. Roughly 20% of the sample belongs to the ten largest clones.

The paper as a whole reports these results and caveats: The quantity of clinical and demographic metadata differed by source and by participant and was supplied without curation.

As for this clone: The antigen it recognizes is unknown. No much larger clone is present one base from it, and per-base qualities are unavailable.

The collaborating institutions used their own protocols to collect whole blood in K2EDTA tubes. Collaborator samples were shipped for TCRbeta analysis as frozen whole blood, isolated PBMCs, or DNA extracted from either sample type. Sequencing was done on a sample of peripheral blood. The chain employs TRBV5-1 and TRBJ2-2; a stretch of 8 junction bases matches TRBD1. The sequence was collected from a woman of 80 years or more with acute or convalescent COVID-19. The nucleotide sequence reads as follows: TGCGCCAGCAGCTTTCAGGGGGCGACCGGGGAGCTGTTTTTT. This encodes CASSFQGATGELFF.